The 25 T cell receptor beta chains presented below share a single source sample, sequenced in a study of T-cell reconstitution after alpha-beta-depleted transplantation in children. Preparation of the TCRbeta library involved a method that used unique molecular identifiers. TCRdb used MiXCR to reprocess the PCR reads, holding one entry per CDR3 protein. The repertoire holds approximately 350,000 distinct CDR3 sequences, approximately 10% seen once, with approximately 2.3% in the top ten. Sequenced here: PBMCs from the stem cell graft donor, sampled from the stem cell graft. The receptor source for this set is a human donor who donated a stem cell graft to a child with acute lymphoblastic leukemia.

The chain combines TRBV28 with TRBJ2-7; D is possibly TRBD1 (6 bases). The CDR3 totals 14 residues. Trimming removed 6 bases from V and 3 bases from J, with 15 bases in between. Germline V gives CDR1 MDHEN, CDR2 SYDVKM. The CDR3, as DNA: TGTGCCAGCAGCTTGGGGGACACCTACTACGAGCAGTACTTC. It is translated as CASSLGDTYYEQYF.

The rearrangement uses TRBV4-1 and TRBJ2-1; TRBD2 matches at 9 bases. Unmatched junction bases numbered 5, after V lost 0 bases and J lost 2 bases. Germline CDR1 and CDR2: MGHRA and YSYEKL. The CDR3 runs 17 residues. DNA of the CDR3: TGCGCCAGCAGCCAAGATCGCCTAGCGGGACCCTACAATGAGCAGTTCTTC. Encoded protein: CASSQDRLAGPYNEQFF.

This clonotype has at least ten counts. The chain joins TRBV5-4 to TRBJ2-1; 12 bases fit TRBD2. With 1 base clipped from V and 7 bases from J, the junction kept 3 bases outside the gene matches. The CDR3 runs 15 residues. Looked up from germline, CDR1 is SGHNT and CDR2 is YYREEE (reference sequence). DNA of the CDR3: TGTGCCAGCAGCTTGTTCCTAGCGGGAGGGAATGAGCAGTTCTTC. It specifies CASSLFLAGGNEQFF.

This clonotype has just a few counts. The J gene is TRBJ2-2, the V gene TRBV7-3; D is ambiguous. Trimming removed 5 bases at V and 1 base at J, with 14 bases between. CDR1 is SGHTA and CDR2 is FQGTGA in the germline V gene. CDR3 length equals 16 residues. The CDR3 DNA reads as TGTGCCAGCAGCGCTGGGTTTCTGGGGAACACCGGGGAGCTGTTTTTT. This translates into CASSAGFLGNTGELFF.

The chain joins TRBV29-1 to TRBJ2-1; TRBD2 matches at 14 bases. This CDR3 contains 20 residues. Germline CDR1 is SQVTM and CDR2 is ANQGSEA. Losses at the gene ends were 1 base for V and 0 bases for J; bases not matched to a gene: 11. The CDR3 here is CSVEGTRLAGGSSSYNEQFF. The DNA for the CDR3 is TGCAGCGTTGAAGGGACTCGACTAGCGGGAGGGTCCAGCTCCTACAATGAGCAGTTCTTC.

In its sample, this clonotype was seen a few times. The chain carries TRBV4-2 and TRBJ2-2, with D unresolved. Germline lookup yields CDR1 LGHNA and CDR2 YNFKEQ. The CDR3 has 14 amino acids. Trimming cost V 0 bases and J 2 bases, with 4 bases left between them. CDR3 protein: CASSQDANTGELFF. CDR3 DNA sequence: TGTGCCAGCAGCCAAGATGCTAACACCGGGGAGCTGTTTTTT.

This clonotype was counted at least ten times. Here the CDR3 DNA reads TGTGCCAGCAGTTTTTACAGGGGCAATGAGCAGTTCTTC. This codes for CASSFYRGNEQFF. The chain recombines TRBV6-5 with TRBJ2-1; 7 bases fit TRBD1. Germline V gene data show CDR1 as MNHEY and CDR2 as SVGAGI. Germline trimming cut 4 bases from V and 6 bases from J; bases unmatched to any gene: 3. The CDR3 has 13 amino acids.

This clonotype was counted a few times. This chain connects TRBV9 to TRBJ1-4, with a possible D match to TRBD1 (5 bases). CDR1 and CDR2 (germline): SGDLS, YYNGEE. Trimming stripped 4 bases from V and 4 bases from J, with 17 bases between. CDR3 size: 16 residues. CDR3 in DNA: TGTGCCAGCAGCCCGCTCACGGGGACGAATAATGAAAAACTGTTTTTT. Translating it yields CASSPLTGTNNEKLFF.

This clonotype was counted many times. V usage is TRBV28 and J usage is TRBJ2-5, with 8 positions matching TRBD2. Germline CDR1 MDHEN, CDR2 SYDVKM. V lost 3 bases and J lost 3; bases outside the gene matches: 6. There are 15 residues in the CDR3. Here the CDR3 DNA reads TGTGCCAGCAGTTTGTGGGATAGCGGGAAAGAGACCCAGTACTTC. It translates to CASSLWDSGKETQYF.

This clonotype was counted ten times or more. The V call is TRBV5-1, the J call TRBJ2-7, with no clear D. The length of the CDR3 is 12 residues. V was cut by 4 bases and J by 2 bases, with 7 bases left in between. CDR1 and CDR2 from the germline V gene are SGHRS and YFSETQ. CDR3 sequence reads: CASSTTAYEQYF. In nucleotides, the CDR3 is TGCGCCAGCAGCACAACCGCCTACGAGCAGTACTTC.

This clonotype came up a few times. V gene TRBV7-6 combines with J gene TRBJ2-2, with TRBD1 identical over 8 bases. This CDR3 has 15 amino acids. Germline CDR1 SGHVS, CDR2 FNYEAQ. J gave up 7 bases and V 4 bases, and 8 bases lay outside the gene matches. The CDR3 nucleotides read TGTGCCAGCAGCTCCCGACAGGGGCTTGACGGGGAGCTGTTTTTT. Protein: CASSSRQGLDGELFF. Variable domain in full (rest from reference TRBV7-6 and TRBJ2-2): GAGVSQSPRYKVTKRGQDVALRCDPISGHVSLYWYRQALGQGPEFLTYFNYEAQQDKSGLPNDRFSAERPEGSISTLTIQRTEQRDSAMYRCASSSRQGLDGELFFGEGSRLTVL.

The sample holds a few counts of this clonotype. The chain recombines TRBV6-2 or TRBV6-3 with TRBJ2-3; either TRBD1 or TRBD2 may supply D (5 bases each). Germline values: CDR1 MNHEY, CDR2 SVGEGT. V was clipped by 1 base and J by 2 bases, with 13 bases between them. The length of the CDR3 is 16 residues. The CDR3 region is CASSYLARDATDTQYF. Written as DNA, the CDR3 is TGTGCCAGCAGTTACTTAGCCCGGGACGCCACAGATACGCAGTATTTT.

The sample holds a few counts of this clonotype. V is TRBV9 and J is TRBJ2-5; 12 nucleotides line up with TRBD1. Germline-derived CDR1 and CDR2 are SGDLS and YYNGEE. The CDR3 consists of 16 residues. V trimming: 2 bases; J trimming: 6 bases; junction bases outside the gene matches: 8. CDR3 region: CASSVTGQGAGKTQYF. CDR3 sequence (DNA): TGTGCCAGCAGCGTCACGGGACAGGGGGCTGGAAAGACCCAGTACTTC.

This clonotype was counted only a few times. The V gene is TRBV12-3 or TRBV12-4, the J gene TRBJ1-2; D is undetermined. V was shortened by 6 bases and J by 6 bases, with 14 bases between the two germline ends. There are 13 residues in the CDR3. CDR3 in amino acids: CASRKGPGNGYTF. In nucleotides, the CDR3 is TGTGCCAGCAGGAAGGGCCCTGGGAATGGCTACACCTTC.

This clonotype was picked up many times. The V gene is TRBV12-3 or TRBV12-4, the J gene TRBJ1-1; 7 positions agree with TRBD1. V dropped 5 bases and J dropped 4; count of bases not matched to a gene: 7. The CDR3 is 14 residues long. CDR3 nucleotide sequence: TGTGCCAGCAGTCTAGGGACAGACGGCACTGAAGCTTTCTTT. Amino acids: CASSLGTDGTEAFF.

CDR3 nucleotide sequence: TGTGCCAGCACCATCACAGGGGGCGGCTCTGGAAACACCATATATTTT. Its translation: CASTITGGGSGNTIYF. The chain has TRBV12-3 or TRBV12-4 and TRBJ1-3; 9 nucleotides align to TRBD1. Trimming removed 7 bases from V and 0 bases from J; junction bases left unmatched: 7. The CDR3 loop spans 16 amino acids.

CDR3 in DNA: TGCGCCAGCAGCCCCAGGGAGACTAGCTCTCGAGAGCAGTACTTC. It is translated as CASSPRETSSREQYF. The chain employs TRBV4-1 and TRBJ2-7; 7 bases line up with TRBD2. This CDR3 has 15 amino acids. V dropped 4 bases and J dropped 7; count of bases not matched to a gene: 13. Germline V gives CDR1 MGHRA, CDR2 YSYEKL.

A few counts support this clonotype. V is TRBV12-3 or TRBV12-4 and J is TRBJ2-2; the match to TRBD1 covers 7 bases. The CDR3 length is 13 residues. The trim removed 5 bases at V and 6 bases at J, leaving 3 bases unmatched. The CDR3 loop reads CASSLGQAGELFF. As DNA, the CDR3 is TGTGCCAGCAGTCTCGGACAGGCCGGGGAGCTGTTTTTT.

The genes are TRBV11-2 and TRBJ1-6; 7 bases match TRBD1. V was clipped by 4 bases and J by 6 bases; unmatched bases: 6. This CDR3 comprises 15 residues. Looked up from germline, CDR1 is SGHAT and CDR2 is FQNNGV. This CDR3 is CASSSSQGSNSPLHF. In DNA form, the CDR3 reads TGTGCCAGCAGCTCATCACAGGGGAGTAATTCACCCCTCCACTTT.

The table lists this clonotype with many counts. The V gene is TRBV7-6, the J gene TRBJ2-3, with D possibly matching TRBD2 (6 bases). CDR1 is SGHVS and CDR2 is FNYEAQ in the germline V gene. This CDR3 is 15 amino acids long. Trimming removed 2 bases from V and 1 base from J, with 10 bases in between. The CDR3 reads CASSLFSGGTDTQYF. The CDR3 DNA reads TGTGCCAGCAGCTTATTTTCGGGGGGCACAGATACGCAGTATTTT. The complete variable domain, with remaining parts taken from reference TRBV7-6 and TRBJ2-3, reads GAGVSQSPRYKVTKRGQDVALRCDPISGHVSLYWYRQALGQGPEFLTYFNYEAQQDKSGLPNDRFSAERPEGSISTLTIQRTEQRDSAMYRCASSLFSGGTDTQYFGPGTRLTVL.

This clonotype has a count of ten or more. The chain joins TRBV6-5 to TRBJ2-7; D possibly corresponds to TRBD1 (6 bases). This CDR3 contains 15 residues. Trimming shortened V by 2 bases and J by 5 bases, and 16 bases separated the two germline ends. The germline gives CDR1 MNHEY, CDR2 SVGAGI. CDR3 protein: CASSYVRGSFHEQYF. CDR3 DNA: TGTGCCAGCAGTTACGTGAGGGGGTCCTTCCACGAGCAGTACTTC.

This clonotype was counted at least ten times. The chain joins TRBV5-1 to TRBJ2-1, with D maybe TRBD1 (6 bases). Germline CDR1 and CDR2: SGHRS and YFSETQ. V shed 4 bases and J shed 6 bases, with 14 bases lying between them. The CDR3 is 14 amino acids. In DNA form, the CDR3 reads TGCGCCAGCAGCACGGACAGACCGGGCAATGAGCAGTTCTTC. Residues: CASSTDRPGNEQFF.

Notes on this clonotype: One junction end disagrees with the germline gene, perhaps due to a read error. This chain uses TRBV5-1 with TRBJ2-6, with 7 bases that match TRBD2. Germline V gene sequence: CDR1 SGHRS, CDR2 YFSETQ. This CDR3 is built from 19 residues. The CDR3 sequence is CASSLGTGGSLSGANGLTF. For the CDR3, the DNA is TGCGCCAGCAGCTTGGGAACGGGAGGCTCTCTCTCTGGGGCCAACGGCCTGACTTTC.

The J gene is TRBJ1-1, the V gene TRBV6-2 or TRBV6-3, with D unresolved. This CDR3 spans 16 amino acids. Germline V gene lookup returns CDR1 MNHEY and CDR2 SVGEGT. Deletions cut 0 bases from V and 2 bases from J, with 13 bases between. CDR3 region: CASSYSAFPPNTEAFF. CDR3 in DNA: TGTGCCAGCAGTTACTCCGCCTTCCCGCCCAACACTGAAGCTTTCTTT.

In the case of this clonotype: A much larger clone lies one base from this, so it may be a read error. The chain has TRBV7-2 and TRBJ2-3; tentative D call: TRBD1 (5 bases). CDR3 size: 14 residues. Germline CDR1 reads SGHTA; CDR2 reads FQGNSA. The CDR3 coding sequence is TGTGCCACCAGCTTAGACAGATCCCGGGATACGCAGTATTTT. Translating it yields CATSLDRSRDTQYF. Complete variable domain (other parts from reference TRBV7-2 and TRBJ2-3): GAGVSQSPSNKVTEKGKDVELRCDPISGHTALYWYRQSLGQGLEFLIYFQGNSAPDKSGLPSDRFSAERTGGSVSTLTIQRTQQEDSAVYLCATSLDRSRDTQYFGPGTRLTVL.